A single sample gave rise to the 2 T cell receptor beta chains below, sequenced in a study of regulatory T cells in long-lasting Graves disease. In building TCR beta libraries, iRepertoire HTBI primers were used together with Arm-PCR of CDR3 regions. TCRdb independently ran MiXCR on the multiplex PCR reads; one entry per CDR3 protein. Of 520,000 or so distinct CDR3 sequences listed, 12% are singletons. Time point reported: newly diagnosed GD, antithyroid drugs for less than 3 months. PBMC-derived RNA was used for the TCR library. These sequences were also reported in another study, on T cells in Graves' hyperthyroidism and ophthalmopathy.

The input for sequencing was peripheral blood mononuclear cells (PBMCs), taken at new diagnosis, from a patient treated with antithyroid drugs. Receptor source: a young woman with Graves disease.

This clonotype was seen ten or more times. This chain connects TRBV28 to TRBJ2-1; 9 bases match TRBD1. CDR1 is MDHEN and CDR2 is SYDVKM in the germline V gene. This CDR3 region has 15 residues. Trimming cost V 2 bases and J 3 bases; bases outside gene matches: 2. The CDR3 region is CASSLDRGNYNEQFF. The DNA for the CDR3 is TGTGCCAGCAGTTTAGACAGGGGGAACTACAATGAGCAGTTCTTC. The full variable domain, its missing parts supplied by reference TRBV28 and TRBJ2-1, is DVKVTQSSRYLVKRTGEKVFLECVQDMDHENMFWYRQDPGLGLRLIYFSYDVKMKEKGDIPEGYSVSREKKERFSLILESASTNQTSMYLCASSLDRGNYNEQFFGPGTRLTVL.

The table lists this clonotype with a count of one. A junction boundary mismatches the germline segment, possibly from a read error. The gene calls are TRBV7-2 and TRBJ2-7; a weak D match, TRBD1 (6 bases). Germline CDR1 is SGHTA and CDR2 is FQGNSA. The CDR3 has 14 residues. The CDR3 region is CAGSSWTARYEQYF. CDR3 DNA sequence: TGTGCCGGCAGCTCCTGGACAGCCAGATACGAGCAGTACTTC.